This T cell receptor (beta chain) was sequenced during a study of STAT3 mutations in large granular lymphocyte leukemia. Study observations and caveats: Every T-cell large granular lymphocyte leukemia patient had at least one immunodominant TCR beta clonotype. All newly emerging clones after therapy were STAT3 wild type.

Germline CDR1 is SGHRS and CDR2 is YFSETQ. The CDR3 totals 16 residues. V lost 0 bases and J lost 6, with 17 bases in between. TCRdb keeps only in-frame clones here, not all; method: immunoSEQ multiplex PCR. The profile covers under 35,000 clones, with 70% to 90% appearing a single time and roughly 13% taken by the ten largest. A remark on this clone: Its antigen is not identified.

Material for sequencing was peripheral blood mononuclear cells. The sequence came from a man in his fifties or sixties with T-cell large granular lymphocyte leukemia. Some clones in this sample may be carry-over from other donors' samples. J is TRBJ2-3 and V is TRBV5-1, with D perhaps given as TRBD1 or TRBD2 (7 bases each). The CDR3 protein is CASSLAVAGGADTQYF. The DNA for the CDR3 is TGCGCCAGCAGCTTGGCCGTAGCAGGGGGGGCGGATACGCAGTATTTT.